A selection of T cell receptor beta chains follows, all from one sample in a study of chemoradiotherapy in HPV16-positive cancers. Libraries were prepared by immunoSEQ multiplex PCR; TCRdb keeps only in-frame clonotypes and omits some of them. Here the sample spans about 7,900 clones, less than 80% being singletons. The biological material was taken from a patient who underwent chemoradiotherapy. All receptors derive from a human donor with HPV-associated anogenital cancer. Each CDR3 is given with its conserved first and last residue. The D gene is left open where the match is weak. Clone size is given for some rows only: seen once, a few or many times, or a class if the clone is expanded.

j_gene: TRBJ2-7
abundance: .
d_gene: .
v_gene: TRBV11-2
len: 13
CDR3aa: CASSLNSIGEQYF
CDR3nt: TGTGCCAGCAGCCTGAATTCTATCGGCGAGCAGTACTTC

j_gene: TRBJ2-2
abundance: once
d_gene: .
v_gene: TRBV6-6
len: 15
CDR3aa: CASSYSRASTGELFF
CDR3nt: TGTGCCAGCAGTTACTCAAGGGCCTCGACCGGGGAGCTGTTTTTT

j_gene: TRBJ1-6
abundance: .
d_gene: TRBD1
v_gene: TRBV6-1
len: 13
CDR3aa: CASSRQGDSPLHF
CDR3nt: TGTGCCAGCAGCAGACAGGGGGACTCACCCCTCCACTTT

j_gene: TRBJ2-6
abundance: .
d_gene: TRBD2
v_gene: TRBV6-1
len: 13
CDR3aa: CAWGGAGANVLTF
CDR3nt: TGTGCCTGGGGGGGGGCTGGGGCCAACGTCCTGACTTTC

j_gene: TRBJ2-1
abundance: .
d_gene: .
v_gene: TRBV5-6
len: 12
CDR3aa: CASSLTGHEQFF
CDR3nt: TGTGCCAGCAGCTTGACGGGGCATGAGCAGTTCTTC

j_gene: TRBJ2-2
abundance: .
d_gene: TRBD2
v_gene: TRBV4-1
len: 17
CDR3aa: CASSRSSSGTNTGELFF
CDR3nt: TGCGCCAGCAGCCGGTCCTCAAGCGGGACGAACACCGGGGAGCTGTTTTTT

j_gene: TRBJ2-7
abundance: .
d_gene: TRBD1
v_gene: TRBV15
len: 13
CDR3aa: CATNPGTGYEQYF
CDR3nt: TGTGCCACCAACCCCGGGACAGGCTACGAGCAGTACTTC

j_gene: TRBJ2-1
abundance: .
d_gene: .
v_gene: TRBV9
len: 15
CDR3aa: CASSVEPLGNVEQFF
CDR3nt: TGTGCCAGCAGCGTAGAGCCCCTAGGGAACGTGGAGCAGTTCTTC

j_gene: TRBJ1-4
abundance: .
d_gene: .
v_gene: TRBV11-3
len: 18
CDR3aa: CASKGGQRRIATNEKLFF
CDR3nt: TGTGCCAGCAAAGGGGGGCAGCGTCGAATAGCAACTAATGAAAAACTGTTTTTT

j_gene: TRBJ1-1
abundance: .
d_gene: TRBD1
v_gene: TRBV18
len: 15
CDR3aa: CASSPTGGRNTEAFF
CDR3nt: TGTGCCAGCTCACCGACAGGGGGCAGGAACACTGAAGCTTTCTTT

j_gene: TRBJ2-3
abundance: .
d_gene: TRBD2
v_gene: TRBV11-3
len: 16
CDR3aa: CASSLSRLAEPHTQYF
CDR3nt: TGTGCCAGCAGCCTCTCTCGGCTAGCGGAGCCCCATACGCAGTATTTT

j_gene: TRBJ1-2
abundance: .
d_gene: .
v_gene: TRBV30
len: 12
CDR3aa: CAWSPRWGGYTF
CDR3nt: TGTGCCTGGTCTCCCCGATGGGGGGGCTACACCTTC

j_gene: TRBJ1-6
abundance: .
d_gene: .
v_gene: TRBV30
len: 18
CDR3aa: CAWSQGIYSTVNNSPLHF
CDR3nt: TGTGCCTGGAGCCAAGGGATATATTCGACAGTAAATAATTCACCCCTCCACTTT

j_gene: TRBJ2-2
abundance: .
d_gene: .
v_gene: TRBV30
len: 14
CDR3aa: CAWSPLGPAGELFF
CDR3nt: TGTGCCTGGAGTCCCTTAGGGCCCGCCGGGGAGCTGTTTTTT

j_gene: TRBJ2-1
abundance: .
d_gene: TRBD2
v_gene: TRBV5-6
len: 16
CDR3aa: CASSLASGGLYNEQFF
CDR3nt: TGTGCCAGCAGCTTGGCTAGCGGGGGCCTCTACAATGAGCAGTTCTTC

j_gene: TRBJ1-2
abundance: .
d_gene: .
v_gene: TRBV2
len: 14
CDR3aa: CASNIQGIGYGYTF
CDR3nt: TGTGCCAGCAATATACAGGGTATAGGCTATGGCTACACCTTC

j_gene: TRBJ2-3
abundance: .
d_gene: TRBD2
v_gene: TRBV28
len: 15
CDR3aa: CASSSLAGVTDTQYF
CDR3nt: TGTGCCAGCAGTTCATTAGCGGGAGTAACAGATACGCAGTATTTT

j_gene: TRBJ1-4
abundance: .
d_gene: .
v_gene: TRBV21-1
len: 14
CDR3aa: CASSKVPINEKLFF
CDR3nt: TGTGCCAGCAGCAAAGTCCCAATTAATGAAAAACTGTTTTTT

j_gene: TRBJ2-3
abundance: .
d_gene: TRBD1
v_gene: TRBV30
len: 14
CDR3aa: CAWSAGQGADTQYF
CDR3nt: TGTGCCTGGAGTGCGGGCCAGGGGGCTGATACGCAGTATTTT

j_gene: TRBJ1-1
abundance: .
d_gene: TRBD1
v_gene: TRBV19
len: 15
CDR3aa: CASSIGQGRGTEAFF
CDR3nt: TGTGCCAGTAGTATCGGACAGGGGAGGGGCACTGAAGCTTTCTTT

j_gene: TRBJ2-7
abundance: .
d_gene: .
v_gene: TRBV23-1
len: 16
CDR3aa: CASSRPVKGEVYEQYF
CDR3nt: TGCGCCAGCAGCCGCCCGGTAAAGGGGGAAGTCTACGAGCAGTACTTC

j_gene: TRBJ2-2
abundance: .
d_gene: .
v_gene: TRBV5-6
len: 15
CDR3aa: CASSEQGRNTGELFF
CDR3nt: TGTGCCAGCAGCGAGCAGGGTAGAAACACCGGGGAGCTGTTTTTT

j_gene: TRBJ2-2
abundance: .
d_gene: TRBD2
v_gene: TRBV5-1
len: 15
CDR3aa: CASSWSGRDTGELFF
CDR3nt: TGCGCCAGCAGCTGGTCAGGGAGGGACACCGGGGAGCTGTTTTTT

j_gene: TRBJ2-5
abundance: once
d_gene: .
v_gene: TRBV5-1
len: 14
CDR3aa: CASSSDSTAGTQYF
CDR3nt: TGCGCCAGCAGCTCCGACTCAACAGCGGGGACCCAGTACTTC

j_gene: TRBJ2-7
abundance: .
d_gene: TRBD2
v_gene: TRBV5-1
len: 16
CDR3aa: CASSLGLAGLTYEQYF
CDR3nt: TGCGCCAGCAGCTTGGGTCTAGCGGGGTTAACCTACGAGCAGTACTTC

j_gene: TRBJ1-1
abundance: .
d_gene: .
v_gene: TRBV2
len: 14
CDR3aa: CASTTTAMNTEAFF
CDR3nt: TGTGCCAGCACCACGACAGCCATGAACACTGAAGCTTTCTTT

j_gene: TRBJ2-1
abundance: .
d_gene: .
v_gene: TRBV2
len: 14
CDR3aa: CASRPPRGGGEQFF
CDR3nt: TGTGCCAGCAGGCCCCCGAGAGGGGGGGGTGAGCAGTTCTTC

j_gene: TRBJ1-1
abundance: .
d_gene: .
v_gene: TRBV28
len: 15
CDR3aa: CASSPAGAGDTEAFF
CDR3nt: TGTGCCAGCAGCCCCGCCGGGGCAGGGGACACTGAAGCTTTCTTT

j_gene: TRBJ2-3
abundance: .
d_gene: .
v_gene: TRBV11-1
len: 16
CDR3aa: CASNPKDGASTDTQYF
CDR3nt: TGTGCCAGCAACCCGAAGGACGGAGCTAGCACAGATACGCAGTATTTT

j_gene: TRBJ2-2
abundance: .
d_gene: TRBD1
v_gene: TRBV6-6
len: 14
CDR3aa: CASSYLTGAGELFF
CDR3nt: TGTGCCAGCAGTTACTTAACAGGGGCCGGGGAGCTGTTTTTT

j_gene: TRBJ1-1
abundance: .
d_gene: .
v_gene: TRBV7-2
len: 13
CDR3aa: CASSLWWNTEAFF
CDR3nt: TGTGCCAGCAGCTTATGGTGGAACACTGAAGCTTTCTTT

j_gene: TRBJ2-1
abundance: .
d_gene: .
v_gene: TRBV19
len: 16
CDR3aa: CASSVFGGSSYNEQFF
CDR3nt: TGTGCCAGTAGTGTTTTTGGGGGGAGCTCCTACAATGAGCAGTTCTTC

j_gene: TRBJ2-2
abundance: .
d_gene: .
v_gene: TRBV14
len: 13
CDR3aa: CASSQETMGELFF
CDR3nt: TGTGCCAGCAGCCAAGAAACAATGGGGGAGCTGTTTTTT

j_gene: TRBJ2-7
abundance: .
d_gene: .
v_gene: TRBV19
len: 13
CDR3aa: CASSIERPYEQYF
CDR3nt: TGTGCCAGTAGTATTGAGCGCCCCTACGAGCAGTACTTC

j_gene: TRBJ2-1
abundance: .
d_gene: .
v_gene: TRBV28
len: 10
CDR3aa: CASTSNEQFF
CDR3nt: TGTGCCAGCACCTCCAATGAGCAGTTCTTC

j_gene: TRBJ1-4
abundance: .
d_gene: TRBD1
v_gene: TRBV6-6
len: 15
CDR3aa: CASSYGDRDNEKLFF
CDR3nt: TGTGCCAGCAGTTACGGGGACAGGGATAATGAAAAACTGTTTTTT

j_gene: TRBJ2-5
abundance: .
d_gene: .
v_gene: TRBV6-5
len: 16
CDR3aa: CASSSWGRAAQETQYF
CDR3nt: TGTGCCAGCAGTTCGTGGGGCCGGGCCGCACAAGAGACCCAGTACTTC

j_gene: TRBJ2-5
abundance: .
d_gene: TRBD2
v_gene: TRBV27
len: 16
CDR3aa: CASSWGTSGHQETQYF
CDR3nt: TGTGCCAGCAGTTGGGGGACTAGCGGGCACCAAGAGACCCAGTACTTC

j_gene: TRBJ2-7
abundance: few
d_gene: TRBD2
v_gene: TRBV7-6
len: 17
CDR3aa: CASSATTQLAGVWEQYF
CDR3nt: TGTGCCAGCAGCGCCACAACACAACTAGCGGGAGTCTGGGAGCAGTACTTC

j_gene: TRBJ1-2
abundance: .
d_gene: TRBD1
v_gene: TRBV29-1
len: 12
CDR3aa: CSVDGTDTGYTF
CDR3nt: TGCAGCGTTGACGGGACAGACACCGGCTACACCTTC

j_gene: TRBJ1-1
abundance: .
d_gene: .
v_gene: TRBV19
len: 11
CDR3aa: CASIDMTEAFF
CDR3nt: TGTGCCAGTATTGACATGACTGAAGCTTTCTTT

j_gene: TRBJ1-1
abundance: .
d_gene: .
v_gene: TRBV4-2
len: 14
CDR3aa: CASSPGRAGTEAFF
CDR3nt: TGTGCCAGCAGCCCGGGGAGGGCTGGCACTGAAGCTTTCTTT

j_gene: TRBJ2-1
abundance: .
d_gene: TRBD1
v_gene: TRBV28
len: 17
CDR3aa: CASAAVSGAGGRNEQFF
CDR3nt: TGTGCCAGCGCGGCCGTCTCCGGGGCAGGGGGCCGTAATGAGCAGTTCTTC

j_gene: TRBJ2-7
abundance: once
d_gene: .
v_gene: TRBV4-2
len: 18
CDR3aa: CASSQDPSANGGYYEQYF
CDR3nt: TGTGCCAGCAGCCAAGACCCATCGGCTAACGGGGGCTACTACGAGCAGTACTTC

j_gene: TRBJ2-2
abundance: .
d_gene: .
v_gene: TRBV5-1
len: 16
CDR3aa: CASSLEPGGGIGELFF
CDR3nt: TGCGCCAGCAGCTTGGAGCCGGGGGGCGGTATCGGGGAGCTGTTTTTT

j_gene: TRBJ2-5
abundance: .
d_gene: .
v_gene: TRBV5-6
len: 15
CDR3aa: CASNQDRISQETQYF
CDR3nt: TGTGCCAGCAACCAAGATCGTATTTCACAAGAGACCCAGTACTTC

j_gene: TRBJ1-1
abundance: .
d_gene: TRBD1
v_gene: TRBV6-5
len: 13
CDR3aa: CASSYDRATEAFF
CDR3nt: TGTGCCAGCAGTTACGACAGGGCCACTGAAGCTTTCTTT

j_gene: TRBJ2-3
abundance: .
d_gene: .
v_gene: TRBV28
len: 13
CDR3aa: CASSPEFSGTQYF
CDR3nt: TGTGCCAGCAGTCCCGAGTTTTCGGGTACGCAGTATTTT

j_gene: TRBJ2-3
abundance: .
d_gene: TRBD2
v_gene: TRBV2
len: 15
CDR3aa: CASSDWAGGPGTQYF
CDR3nt: TGTGCCAGCAGTGATTGGGCGGGGGGGCCCGGTACGCAGTATTTT

j_gene: TRBJ2-7
abundance: few
d_gene: TRBD2
v_gene: TRBV9
len: 15
CDR3aa: CASSVGLAETYEQYF
CDR3nt: TGTGCCAGCAGCGTTGGACTAGCGGAAACATACGAGCAGTACTTC

j_gene: TRBJ2-5
abundance: .
d_gene: .
v_gene: TRBV7-2
len: 14
CDR3aa: CASSSGGRQETQYF
CDR3nt: TGTGCCAGCAGCTCGGGGGGCAGACAAGAGACCCAGTACTTC

j_gene: TRBJ2-5
abundance: .
d_gene: .
v_gene: TRBV28
len: 15
CDR3aa: CASSLVQALQETQYF
CDR3nt: TGTGCCAGCAGTTTAGTCCAGGCTCTCCAAGAGACCCAGTACTTC

j_gene: TRBJ2-7
abundance: .
d_gene: TRBD2
v_gene: TRBV4-2
len: 15
CDR3aa: CASSQEASGTYEQYF
CDR3nt: TGTGCCAGCAGCCAAGAGGCTAGCGGGACCTACGAGCAGTACTTC

j_gene: TRBJ1-1
abundance: .
d_gene: TRBD1
v_gene: TRBV10-3
len: 13
CDR3aa: CATRTGLSTEAFF
CDR3nt: TGTGCCACCCGGACAGGTCTTAGCACTGAAGCTTTCTTT

j_gene: TRBJ2-1
abundance: .
d_gene: .
v_gene: TRBV9
len: 17
CDR3aa: CASSASIGHSSYNEQFF
CDR3nt: TGTGCCAGCAGCGCCTCAATTGGACACAGCTCCTACAATGAGCAGTTCTTC

j_gene: TRBJ1-1
abundance: .
d_gene: .
v_gene: TRBV9
len: 14
CDR3aa: CASSPSLGDPEAFF
CDR3nt: TGTGCCAGCAGCCCCTCGTTAGGGGATCCTGAAGCTTTCTTT

j_gene: TRBJ2-7
abundance: .
d_gene: .
v_gene: TRBV11-3
len: 15
CDR3aa: CASSLGGSLNYEQYF
CDR3nt: TGTGCCAGCAGCTTAGGTGGCAGCCTCAACTACGAGCAGTACTTC

j_gene: TRBJ2-3
abundance: .
d_gene: .
v_gene: TRBV29-1
len: 14
CDR3aa: CSVEEGGFGDTQYF
CDR3nt: TGCAGCGTTGAAGAAGGCGGGTTCGGGGATACGCAGTATTTT